One T cell receptor beta chain is described in this entry. The sample belongs to a study of T cells and copy number aberrations in small-cell lung cancer. Produced via immunoSEQ multiplex PCR; TCRdb's table is partial and in-frame only. The sample has about 6,600 clones, roughly four fifths seen once. The germline gives CDR1 SNHLY, CDR2 FYNNEI. The CDR3 runs to 13 residues. The V gene lost 6 bases and the J gene lost 3 bases, with 12 bases spanning the gap. The sequenced sample consisted of normal tissue next to the tumor. The TCR originated in a woman aged 65 to 85 with small cell lung cancer. Some clones in this sample may be carry-over from other donors' samples. The gene calls are TRBV2 and TRBJ2-7, with a possible D match to TRBD1 (6 bases). In nucleotides, the CDR3 is TGTGCCAGCAGGGGGACATTCTACTACGAGCAGTACTTC. This encodes CASRGTFYYEQYF.